This T cell receptor beta chain was identified in a study of blood T cell repertoires in COVID-19 (dated by TCRdb to 2020 to 2022). Background on the whole study: Samples covering the acute and convalescent phases of COVID-19 were provided by collaborators in the United States, Italy and Spain. A de-identified subject ID, COVID-19 status, age in years and sex were almost always included in the sample metadata. Samples came from the ongoing ImmuneRACE study (first 160 participants) plus 1,254 subjects from 6 global collaborators. Deeply sampled blood TCRbeta repertoires from subjects exposed to, actively infected with, or recovered from COVID-19 were included in the dataset. The repertoires were released in a freely available public database meant as a resource for research on the immune response to SARS-CoV-2. The prospective study material was composed of cDNA or gDNA derived from T cells, B-cell-depleted T cells, or PBMCs. HLA class I and class II types, where available, came from metadata supplied by the sample provider rather than from assay-based typing.

The V end loses 7 bases and the J end loses 7 bases, and a stretch of 20 bases separates them. The CDR3 has 14 amino acids, counting the end cysteine and phenylalanine. The entry retains the CDR3 DNA only, 42 bases that are in frame from base 1. Per the germline V gene, SGDLS is the CDR1 and YYNGEE is the CDR2. Note on this clone: No antigen is known for it. Base qualities were left out, and no much larger clone turns up one base away.

TCRbeta CDR3 regions were amplified from genomic DNA by means of the immunoSEQ Assay, a bias-controlled multiplex PCR. The source study handled its data this way. The number of nucleated cells in each sample was estimated by amplification of reference gene primers within the assay. To quantify the absolute abundance of each unique TCRbeta CDR3 rearrangement, sequence reads were collapsed and filtered. For each sample, productive Simpson clonality was calculated as the square root of Simpson's diversity index across productive rearrangements. Sourced from immuneACCESS, this table was stored by TCRdb with only in-frame sequences that have V and J called. A share of the clones is absent; for the studies checked, an unresolved V gene accounts for under half, and the remainder has no known explanation. The V and J calls and the clone size are those of that table, but D and trimming were determined from the DNA. The sample table lists 200,000 to 250,000 clones, around 81% of them with a count of one. Jointly, the top ten make up roughly 12% of the sample.

Points the paper makes about the study in general: Clinical and demographic metadata were provided uncurated, with the amount varying by source and participant.

Collaborating institutions collected whole blood in K2EDTA tubes following their own protocols. For TCRbeta analysis, collaborators shipped samples in one of three forms: frozen whole blood, isolated PBMCs, or DNA extracted from either of those sample types. Sequenced sample: peripheral blood. The origin of this receptor is a human donor in a cohort sampled during active COVID-19. The chain links TRBV9 with TRBJ1-2, with TRBD1 as a weak D call on 6 bases. Read as DNA, the sequence is TGTGCCAGCTTGAACCAAACAGGGAAAGGTGGCTACACCTTC. The resulting protein is CASLNQTGKGGYTF.